This T cell receptor beta chain was recovered during a study of blood T cell repertoires in COVID-19. Study-wide background: Sites across the United States, Italy and Spain contributed samples from acute and convalescent COVID-19. From T cells, B-cell-depleted T cells, or PBMCs came the material, which was cDNA or gDNA.

Original handling: Researchers report that nucleated cell counts were estimated from reference gene primer amplification. Profiling relied on immunoSEQ multiplex PCR, and the TCRdb table lists in-frame clones only, not all of them. V and J calls and clone size are given by that table; D and trimming were obtained from the DNA. The table has a few hundred thousand clones, roughly 90% seen once. The CDR3 has 12 amino acids. Germline loops: CDR1 LGHDT, CDR2 YNNKEL (reference sequence). V lost 4 bases and J 4 bases, leaving 5 bases between the germline ends. The sequenced material came from peripheral blood. The receptor comes from a woman between 35 and 50 years old with COVID-19, enrolled during active disease. The chain has TRBV3-1 (or the pseudogene TRBV3-2) and TRBJ1-5; D is ambiguous. The CDR3 DNA follows: TGTGCCAGCAGCCGTTTAAATCAGCCCCAGCATTTT. It yields the protein CASSRLNQPQHF.